The sequence of this TCR beta chain was determined in a study of cytomegalovirus exposure and HLA in healthy donors. About the study: The roughly 120 validation repertoires were reported in a later analysis to have been generated on the same platform as the 666 first-cohort repertoires. Study-level findings and limits: The tendency of first-cohort TCR clusters to co-occur in the approximately 120 validation repertoires was identified by a subsequent analysis. Specificity of three CMV-associated chains for CMV antigens was verified in vitro. Cytomegalovirus association was assigned to about 150 TCR beta chains.

Generated by immunoSEQ multiplex PCR, the TCRdb table keeps only in-frame clones and is missing some. The sample shows around 160,000 clones, roughly 84% of them seen only once. In regard to this clone: The antigen is unknown.

This receptor was obtained from a man aged 30 to 45 in good health and CMV-seropositive. The sequencing sample was made of PBMCs.

The CDR3 here is CASSFTAGSWKTQYF. CDR3 bases: TGTGCCAGCAGTTTTACGGCGGGGAGTTGGAAGACCCAGTACTTC. The chain has TRBV27 and TRBJ2-5; perhaps TRBD2 as D (6 bases). Looked up from germline, CDR1 is MNHEY and CDR2 is SMNVEV (reference sequence). The CDR3 loop spans 15 amino acids. V lost 3 bases and J 6 bases, leaving 17 bases between the germline ends.